Shown below are 26 T cell receptor beta chains from a single sample sequenced in a study of T cell clusters in autoimmune cytopenias. TRB rearrangements were amplified by touch-down multiplex PCR with mixed TRB-A/B primers. TCRdb re-analyzed the multiplex PCR reads; it lists each CDR3 protein once, without DNA. This specimen shows around 11,000 distinct CDR3 sequences; the ten leading clones hold around 4%. Some 39,000 genome equivalents of blood DNA were amplified for TRB. These data were also filed under a second study, of T cell repertoires in aging, cancer and after chemotherapy.

Material: peripheral blood. All receptors derive from a human donor in good health.

The J gene is TRBJ1-3, the V gene TRBV5-4; TCRdb's D call of TRBD1 is untestable without DNA. Germline-derived CDR1 and CDR2 are SGHNT and YYREEE (reference sequence). CDR3 length: 15 residues. This chain's CDR3 is CASSLLGTGGNTIYF.

The rearrangement links TRBV4-1 to TRBJ2-5; TCRdb outputs TRBD1, but without DNA this stays unchecked. This CDR3 comprises 17 residues. In germline, CDR1 is MGHRA, CDR2 YSYEKL. The CDR3 here is CASSRSGGQGLGETQYF.

This chain links TRBV27 with TRBJ2-1; the TCRdb D gene call, TRBD2, has no DNA to confirm it. Germline V gives CDR1 MNHEY, CDR2 SMNVEV (reference sequence). The CDR3 extends over 15 amino acids. The CDR3 protein is CASSPRAGPWVEQFF.

In terms of frequency, this clonotype is medium-sized (0.01 to 0.1%). The V gene is TRBV5-6, the J gene TRBJ2-7. Germline CDR1 SGHDT, CDR2 YYEEEE. There are 15 residues in the CDR3. This CDR3 is CASSLNPGTPSEQYF.

In terms of frequency, this clonotype is medium-sized. V gene TRBV6-5 combines with J gene TRBJ1-3. The CDR3 totals 16 residues. In germline, CDR1 is MNHEY, CDR2 SVGAGI. Here the CDR3 reads CASTPSPRSVRNTIYF.

The CDR3 loop is CSARRWVEETQYF. The chain couples TRBV20-1 to TRBJ2-5. The CDR3 runs to 13 residues. The germline V gene has CDR1 DFQATT and CDR2 SNEGSKA (reference sequence).

This sequence joins TRBV4-2 and TRBJ1-1. The CDR3 consists of 15 residues. The germline gives CDR1 LGHNA, CDR2 YNFKEQ. CDR3 protein: CASSQSSGKITEAFF.

V gene TRBV5-1 combines with J gene TRBJ2-3; TCRdb proposes TRBD2, but this gene call is untestable without DNA. CDR1 is SGHRS, CDR2 YFSETQ, per germline. There are 21 residues in the CDR3. CDR3 amino acids: CASSSDPLGLAGGKVADTQYF.

V and J are TRBV2 and TRBJ2-7; the D call of TRBD1 rests on TCRdb alone, since no DNA is present to check it. In germline, CDR1 is SNHLY, CDR2 FYNNEI. CDR3 length: 15 residues. This CDR3 is CASGTGGQSPYEQYF.

V gene TRBV11-2 combines with J gene TRBJ1-2; the D gene TCRdb calls, TRBD1, cannot be checked with no DNA. CDR1 is SGHAT, CDR2 FQNNGV, per germline. The CDR3 totals 15 residues. The CDR3 loop is CASSLQLQGPYGYTF.

Considering frequency, this clonotype is medium-sized. The chain is built from TRBV7-6 and TRBJ2-2; no DNA is available, so the TRBD2 call from TCRdb remains unchecked. Germline V CDR1 and CDR2: SGHVS, FNYEAQ. The CDR3 totals 18 residues. CDR3 in amino acids: CASSLAPAGGSSAGELFF.

The V call is TRBV30, the J call TRBJ1-4; the D gene TCRdb calls, TRBD1, cannot be checked with no DNA. Germline CDR1 is GTSNPN and CDR2 is SVGIG (reference sequence). The CDR3 sequence is 16 residues long. The CDR3 is CAWSSGGTATNEKLFF. Looking up the rest from reference TRBV30 and TRBJ1-4 gives the full variable domain: SQTIHQWPATLVQPVGSPLSLECTVEGTSNPNLYWYRQAAGRGLQLLFYSVGIGQISSEVPQNLSASRPQDRQFILSSKKLLLSDSGFYLCAWSSGGTATNEKLFFGSGTQLSVL.

The genes are TRBV29-1 and TRBJ2-4. The CDR3 contains 15 residues. CDR1 and CDR2 (germline): SQVTM, ANQGSEA. The CDR3 region is CSVLVAYSAKNIQYF.

The chain is built from TRBV12-3 or TRBV12-4 and TRBJ2-1; TCRdb's D call of TRBD2 is untestable without DNA. This CDR3 has 15 amino acids. This CDR3 reads CASSLRGGGYNEQFF.

V usage is TRBV11-2 and J usage is TRBJ2-7. Germline V lookup: CDR1 SGHAT, CDR2 FQNNGV. The CDR3 runs to 13 residues. The CDR3: CASSAPASYEQYF.

This chain joins TRBV7-6 and TRBJ2-1; absent DNA, TCRdb's TRBD2 call cannot be checked. CDR3 length: 14 amino acids. The V gene's germline CDR1 is SGHVS and CDR2 FNYEAQ. This chain's CDR3 is CASSLESGDNEQFF.

CDR3 sequence reads: CAIGGFTGRRTDTQYF. The chain couples TRBV10-3 to TRBJ2-3; TCRdb outputs TRBD1, but without DNA this stays unchecked. Germline V gene sequence: CDR1 ENHRY, CDR2 SYGVKD. This CDR3 region has 16 residues.

The chain recombines TRBV20-1 with TRBJ1-4; the D gene TCRdb calls, TRBD1, cannot be checked with no DNA. CDR1 and CDR2 (germline): DFQATT, SNEGSKA (reference sequence). This CDR3 comprises 15 residues. The CDR3 loop is CSAREMRDSSEKLFF.

This chain links TRBV18 with TRBJ1-2. Germline V gives CDR1 KGHSH, CDR2 LQKENI. The CDR3 covers 14 residues. The chain's CDR3 is CASSPPTENYGYTF.

The chain links TRBV12-3 or TRBV12-4 to TRBJ2-1; TCRdb's D call of TRBD1 is untestable without DNA. The CDR3 sequence is 14 residues long. This CDR3 is CASNWDLLYNEQFF.

The J gene is TRBJ2-5, the V gene TRBV7-2. From germline, CDR1 is SGHTA and CDR2 FQGNSA. This CDR3 comprises 17 residues. The CDR3 region is CASSLASIANPSETQYF.

The chain couples TRBV4-2 to TRBJ2-7; the D call from TCRdb, TRBD1, cannot be confirmed without DNA. Germline assignment: CDR1 LGHNA and CDR2 YNFKEQ. There are 15 residues in the CDR3. CDR3 sequence: CASSQGRDRIYEQYF.

Measured by frequency, this clonotype is medium-sized. V gene TRBV20-1 combines with J gene TRBJ1-2. Germline V lookup: CDR1 DFQATT, CDR2 SNEGSKA (reference sequence). The CDR3 sequence is 16 residues long. CDR3 loop: CSARPSRTIADYGYTF.

The chain joins TRBV5-1 to TRBJ1-1. The CDR3 contains 13 residues. Germline V gene sequence: CDR1 SGHRS, CDR2 YFSETQ. CDR3 protein: CASSLWRGSEAFF. Variable domain in full (rest from reference TRBV5-1 and TRBJ1-1): KAGVTQTPRYLIKTRGQQVTLSCSPISGHRSVSWYQQTPGQGLQFLFEYFSETQRNKGNFPGRFSGRQFSNSRSEMNVSTLELGDSALYLCASSLWRGSEAFFGQGTRLTVV.

This clonotype is called medium-sized based on its frequency. The rearrangement links TRBV27 to TRBJ2-7; with no DNA, the TCRdb D assignment of TRBD2 cannot be verified. The CDR3 extends over 17 amino acids. Per germline, CDR1 MNHEY and CDR2 SMNVEV (reference sequence). CDR3 sequence: CASSFVSGGRNSYEQYF.

The V call is TRBV6-5, the J call TRBJ2-3; TCRdb outputs TRBD2, but without DNA this stays unchecked. CDR3 length equals 14 residues. Per germline, CDR1 MNHEY and CDR2 SVGAGI. CDR3 residues: CASSTSGGGDTQYF.